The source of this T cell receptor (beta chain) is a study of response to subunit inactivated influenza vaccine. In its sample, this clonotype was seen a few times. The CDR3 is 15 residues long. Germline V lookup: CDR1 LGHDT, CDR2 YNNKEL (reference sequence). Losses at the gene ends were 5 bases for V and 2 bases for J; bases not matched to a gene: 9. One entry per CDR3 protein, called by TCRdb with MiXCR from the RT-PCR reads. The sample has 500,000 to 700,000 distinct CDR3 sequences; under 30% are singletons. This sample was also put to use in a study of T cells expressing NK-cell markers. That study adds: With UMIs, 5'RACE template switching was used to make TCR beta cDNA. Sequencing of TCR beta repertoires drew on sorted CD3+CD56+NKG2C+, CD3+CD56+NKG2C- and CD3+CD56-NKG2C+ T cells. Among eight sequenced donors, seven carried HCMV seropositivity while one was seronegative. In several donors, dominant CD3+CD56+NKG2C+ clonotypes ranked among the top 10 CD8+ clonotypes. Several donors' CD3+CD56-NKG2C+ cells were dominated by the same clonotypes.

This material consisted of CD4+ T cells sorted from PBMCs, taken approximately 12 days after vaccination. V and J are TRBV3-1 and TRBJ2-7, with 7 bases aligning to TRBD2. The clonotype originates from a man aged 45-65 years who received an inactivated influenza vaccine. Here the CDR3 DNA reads TGTGCCAGCAGCAGCCGGGGAGGGGACCCCTACGAGCAGTACTTC. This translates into CASSSRGGDPYEQYF.